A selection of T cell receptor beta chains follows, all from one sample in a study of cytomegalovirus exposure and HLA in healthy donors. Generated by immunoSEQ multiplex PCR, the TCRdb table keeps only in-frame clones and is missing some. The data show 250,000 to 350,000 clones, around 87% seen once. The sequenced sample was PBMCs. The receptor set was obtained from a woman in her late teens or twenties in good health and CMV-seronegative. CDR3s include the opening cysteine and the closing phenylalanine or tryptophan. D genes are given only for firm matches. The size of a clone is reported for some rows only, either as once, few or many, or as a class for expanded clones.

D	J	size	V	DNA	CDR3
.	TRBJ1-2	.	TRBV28	TGTGCCAGCGCGCGTTTGTTCGGCTACACCTTC	CASARLFGYTF
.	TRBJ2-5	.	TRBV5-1	TGCGCCAGCGGCCCGAACGCTCAAGAGACCCAGTACTTC	CASGPNAQETQYF
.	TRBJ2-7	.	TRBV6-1	TGTGCCAGCAGTGAAGCGCTGAGGAGGGGGCCCCTAGTATCGGAGCAGTACTTC	CASSEALRRGPLVSEQYF
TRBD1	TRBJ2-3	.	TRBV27	TGTGCCAGCAGTTCAAGAAAACTGACAGGGATGACAGATACGCAGTATTTT	CASSSRKLTGMTDTQYF
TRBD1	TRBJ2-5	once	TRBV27	TGTGCCAGCAGCTCGGACAGGGGAATTCCCCAGACCCAGTACTTC	CASSSDRGIPQTQYF
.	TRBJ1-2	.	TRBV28	TGTGCCGTCACACTGCCAGGGCAAAACTATGGCTACACCTTC	CAVTLPGQNYGYTF
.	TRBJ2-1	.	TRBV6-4	TGTGCCAGCAGTGCCGTAGCGGCCTCCTACAATGAGCAGTTCTTC	CASSAVAASYNEQFF
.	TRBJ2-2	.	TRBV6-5	TGTGCCAGCATGGCCGGGGCCGGGGAGCTGTTTTTT	CASMAGAGELFF
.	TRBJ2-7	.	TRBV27	TGTGCCAGCAGCCCCGGGACTCATACCTACGAGCAGTACTTC	CASSPGTHTYEQYF
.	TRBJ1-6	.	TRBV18	TGTGCCAGCTCACTAGACATTAATTCACCCCTCCACTTT	CASSLDINSPLHF
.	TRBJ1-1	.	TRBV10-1	TGCGCCAGCAGTGCAGCTTCCGAGCGGACTGAAGCTTTCTTT	CASSAASERTEAFF
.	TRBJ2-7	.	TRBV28	TGTGCCAGCACCCATGGAGGGGCCCCCTACGAGCAGTACTTC	CASTHGGAPYEQYF
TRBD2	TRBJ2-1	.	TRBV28	TGTGCCAGCAGTTGGATACTAGCGGGGAGCAATGAGCAGTTCTTC	CASSWILAGSNEQFF
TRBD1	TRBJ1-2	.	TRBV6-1	TGTGCCAGCAGTGCCCGGACAGGGGGCGATTATGGCTACACCTTC	CASSARTGGDYGYTF
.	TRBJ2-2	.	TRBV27	TGTGCCACCACGCTCGGGAGTAGGAACACCGGGGAGCTGTTTTTT	CATTLGSRNTGELFF
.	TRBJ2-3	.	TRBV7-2	TGTGCCAGCAGCTTAACTGTGCACACAGATACGCAGTATTTT	CASSLTVHTDTQYF
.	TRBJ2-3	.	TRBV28	TGTGCCAGCAGTTTAATCTTGTCACTCCCTGATACGCAGTATTTT	CASSLILSLPDTQYF
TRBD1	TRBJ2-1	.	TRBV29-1	TGCAGCGGGGCTGGGGGACAGGGGTACAATGAGCAGTTCTTC	CSGAGGQGYNEQFF
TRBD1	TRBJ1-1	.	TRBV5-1	TGCGCCAGCAGCCCCGACAGGGCTCCTCAAGCTTTCTTT	CASSPDRAPQAFF
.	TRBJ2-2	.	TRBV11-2	TGTGCCAGCACCTTCCGGGGCACCGGGGAGCTGTTTTTT	CASTFRGTGELFF
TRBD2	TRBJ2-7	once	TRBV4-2	TGTGCCAGCAGCAGCTACATACGGACTAGCGAAAGCTCCTACGAGCAGTACTTC	CASSSYIRTSESSYEQYF
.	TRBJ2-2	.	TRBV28	TGTGCGTCACGGGACACCGGGGAGCTGTTTTTT	CASRDTGELFF
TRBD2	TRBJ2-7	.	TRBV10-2	TGCGCCAGCAGTGAGTCGCGGCTTTCCAGCGGGATCTACGAGCAGTACTTC	CASSESRLSSGIYEQYF
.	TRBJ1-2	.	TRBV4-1	TGCGCCAGCAGCTATGGGGACTTCACTAACTATGGCTACACCTTC	CASSYGDFTNYGYTF
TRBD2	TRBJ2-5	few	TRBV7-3	TGTGCCAGCAGCCCGGGGGGTGGTGGAGAGACCCAGTACTTC	CASSPGGGGETQYF
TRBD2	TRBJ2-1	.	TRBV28	TGTGCCAGCAGTTTAAGGACTAGCGGGAGTCACAATGAGCAGTTCTTC	CASSLRTSGSHNEQFF
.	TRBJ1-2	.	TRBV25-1	TGTGCCAGCAGTGACCGGGACTTTTATCACGGGGCTTATGGCTACACCTTC	CASSDRDFYHGAYGYTF
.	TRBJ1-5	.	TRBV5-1	TGCGCCAGCAGCTTGCGGGGAAACCAGCCCCAGCATTTT	CASSLRGNQPQHF
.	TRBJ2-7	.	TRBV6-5	TGTGCCAGCAGTTACTCCAGGGCTAGGGGGTACGAGCAGTACTTC	CASSYSRARGYEQYF
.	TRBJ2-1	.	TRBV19	TGTGCCACCTCAAAGGAGGCGGGAAGCCCCTACAATGAGCAGTTCTTC	CATSKEAGSPYNEQFF
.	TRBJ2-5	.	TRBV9	TGTGCCAGCAGCGTAGGAGTTCTGGAGACCCAGTACTTC	CASSVGVLETQYF
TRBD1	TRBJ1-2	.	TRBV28	TGTGCCAGCAGTCCAACGGAGGGGGCACGTGGTGGCTACACCTTC	CASSPTEGARGGYTF
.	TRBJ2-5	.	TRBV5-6	TGTGCCAGCAGCTGGGGACACATGGAGGAGACCCAGTACTTC	CASSWGHMEETQYF
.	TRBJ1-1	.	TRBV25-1	TGTGCCAGCAGTGGCTCACAGGTTGAAGCTTTCTTT	CASSGSQVEAFF
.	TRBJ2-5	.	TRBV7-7	TGTGCTAGCAGCTTAGACAGGAAAGAGACCCAGTACTTC	CASSLDRKETQYF
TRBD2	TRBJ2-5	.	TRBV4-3	TGCGCCAGCAGCCAAGATCGTTTGAGCGGGGGGGGAATGAAGTACTTC	CASSQDRLSGGGMKYF
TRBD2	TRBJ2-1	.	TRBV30	TGTGCCTGGAGGGGGACTAGCGGGGGCATCGACCCCCTCAATGAGCAGTTCTTC	CAWRGTSGGIDPLNEQFF
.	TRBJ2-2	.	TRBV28	TGTGCCAGCAGTTGGCGGCGTCCCGGGGAGCTGTTTTTT	CASSWRRPGELFF
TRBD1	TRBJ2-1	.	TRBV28	TGTGCCAGCAGCCCCGCGGGACAGGTCTCTAGGACCTACAATGAGCAGTTCTTC	CASSPAGQVSRTYNEQFF
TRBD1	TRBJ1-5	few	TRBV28	TGTGCCAGTCGCACAGGGGGATTGAGCAATCAGCCCCAGCATTTT	CASRTGGLSNQPQHF
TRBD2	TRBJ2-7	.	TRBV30	TGTGCCTGGAGCCCCGGGACTACTTCCTACGAGCAGTACTTC	CAWSPGTTSYEQYF
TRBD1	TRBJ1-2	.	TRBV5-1	TGCGCCAGCAGCCCCGATCCCGGGACAGATCGGGGCTACACCTTC	CASSPDPGTDRGYTF
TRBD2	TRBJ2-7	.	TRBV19	TGTGCCAGTACCAACCTAGCGGGAGGATCCTACGAGCAGTACTTC	CASTNLAGGSYEQYF
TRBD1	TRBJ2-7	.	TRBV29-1	TGCAGCGTTAACAGGGGAATTGGCGAGCAGTACTTC	CSVNRGIGEQYF
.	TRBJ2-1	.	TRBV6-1	TGTGCCAGCAGAGATGCAGGGGACCCAAGGAAGTTCTTC	CASRDAGDPRKFF
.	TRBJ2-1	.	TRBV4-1	TGCGCCAGCAGCCAAGATCCGGACGGGGGGCAGTTCTTC	CASSQDPDGGQFF
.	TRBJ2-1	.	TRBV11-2	TGTGCCAGCAGCTTAGAGCCCGCGGGGTTTGGGGATGAGCAGTTCTTC	CASSLEPAGFGDEQFF
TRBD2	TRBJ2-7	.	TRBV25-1	TGTGCCAGCAGTGATCCGGCTAGCGGAACCTACGAGCAGTACTTC	CASSDPASGTYEQYF
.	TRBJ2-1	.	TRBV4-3	TGCGCCAGCAGCCAAGATCCCCCAGCGCCGAGCTCCTACAATGAGCAGTTCTTC	CASSQDPPAPSSYNEQFF
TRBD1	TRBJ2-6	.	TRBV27	TGTGCCAGCAGTATACAGGGGCCGCCACACTCTGGGGCCAACGTCCTGACTTTC	CASSIQGPPHSGANVLTF
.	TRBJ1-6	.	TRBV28	TGTGCCAGCAGCCCGCCGCTATTAGGGGCGGGATCACCCCTCCACTTT	CASSPPLLGAGSPLHF
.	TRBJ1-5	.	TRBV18	TGTGCCAGCTCAGAACAGGGTTTGAAGGGTCAGCCCCAGCATTTT	CASSEQGLKGQPQHF
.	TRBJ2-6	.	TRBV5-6	TGTGCCAGCAGCTTTTCAGGGGCCAACGTCCTGACTTTC	CASSFSGANVLTF
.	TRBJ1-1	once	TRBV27	TGTGCCAGCAGCCAAGAACTAGGGTGGGGTCCTGAAGCTTTCTTT	CASSQELGWGPEAFF
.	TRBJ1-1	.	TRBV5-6	TGTGCCAGCAGCAGGGGGAGGGTTACTGAAGCTTTCTTT	CASSRGRVTEAFF
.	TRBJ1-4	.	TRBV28	TGTGCCAGCAGTTTATGGCGTTTGAATGGTGAAAAACTGTTTTTT	CASSLWRLNGEKLFF
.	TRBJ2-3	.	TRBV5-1	TGCGCCAGCAGGACAGGATCTCGAGCCGATACGCAGTATTTT	CASRTGSRADTQYF
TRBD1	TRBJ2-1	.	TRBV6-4	TGTGCCAGCAGTCCAGGGGGCGCGGACTACAATGAGCAGTTCTTC	CASSPGGADYNEQFF